This is a list of T cell receptor beta chains from one sample in a study of prognosis after radiotherapy for stage I lung cancer. TCRdb called the multiplex PCR reads again in MiXCR, with one record for every CDR3 protein. The table includes around 15,000 distinct CDR3 sequences, roughly 52% detected once. This specimen was PBMCs, taken before or after stereotactic body radiation therapy (not recorded which). These TCRs come from a donor over 45 with non-small cell lung cancer. CDR3s include the opening cysteine and the closing phenylalanine or tryptophan. The D gene is left open where the match is weak. Expanded clones get a size class; other rows say once, few or many, or leave the size out.

v_call: TRBV28; d_call: TRBD1; j_call: TRBJ2-1; clone_size: many; cdr3_nt: TGTGCCAGCAGTTCCGGACAGGACAATGAGCAGTTCTTC; cdr3_aa: CASSSGQDNEQFF
v_call: TRBV19; d_call: TRBD1; j_call: TRBJ1-5; clone_size: many; cdr3_nt: TGTGCCAGTAGTGGGACAGGGGGAGGAAATCAGCCCCAGCATTTT; cdr3_aa: CASSGTGGGNQPQHF
v_call: TRBV20-1; d_call: -; j_call: TRBJ1-2; clone_size: many; cdr3_nt: TGCAGTGCTAGAGACCTGGGGGGATCCTATGGCTACACCTTC; cdr3_aa: CSARDLGGSYGYTF
v_call: TRBV2; d_call: -; j_call: TRBJ1-5; clone_size: many; cdr3_nt: TGTGCCAGCAGTGAATTAGGTCGGGCACGGGGGCAGCCCCAGCATTTT; cdr3_aa: CASSELGRARGQPQHF
v_call: TRBV12-3/TRBV12-4; d_call: -; j_call: TRBJ2-2; clone_size: many; cdr3_nt: TGTGCCAGCAGGGGGGACGGAAACACCGGGGAGCTGTTTTTT; cdr3_aa: CASRGDGNTGELFF
v_call: TRBV20-1; d_call: TRBD1; j_call: TRBJ1-1; clone_size: -; cdr3_nt: TGCAGTGCCGGGACAGGGGAAATGAGCATTGAAGCTTTCTTT; cdr3_aa: CSAGTGEMSIEAFF
v_call: TRBV20-1; d_call: -; j_call: TRBJ2-3; clone_size: medium-sized; cdr3_nt: TGCAGTGCTTCGTGGACTAGCACAGATACGCAGTATTTT; cdr3_aa: CSASWTSTDTQYF
v_call: TRBV6-2/TRBV6-3; d_call: -; j_call: TRBJ1-3; clone_size: -; cdr3_nt: TGTGCCAGCAGCGAACAGGGAGTAAACACCATATATTTT; cdr3_aa: CASSEQGVNTIYF
v_call: TRBV27; d_call: TRBD1; j_call: TRBJ1-2; clone_size: -; cdr3_nt: TGTGCCAGCACCCCGGGACAGGGAAACTATGGCTACACCTTC; cdr3_aa: CASTPGQGNYGYTF
v_call: TRBV24-1; d_call: -; j_call: TRBJ2-3; clone_size: medium-sized; cdr3_nt: TGTGCCACCAGTGATCCCGCGGGCGGGCGAGATACGCAGTATTTT; cdr3_aa: CATSDPAGGRDTQYF
v_call: TRBV10-3; d_call: -; j_call: TRBJ1-1; clone_size: -; cdr3_nt: TGTGCCATCAGGTCAAAGTTTGATCACTCCCCCGCTTTCTTT; cdr3_aa: CAIRSKFDHSPAFF
v_call: TRBV10-1; d_call: -; j_call: TRBJ1-1; clone_size: -; cdr3_nt: TGCGCCAGCAGAGTGGACAGCACAAGTGAAGCTTTCTTT; cdr3_aa: CASRVDSTSEAFF
v_call: TRBV28; d_call: -; j_call: TRBJ2-7; clone_size: -; cdr3_nt: TGTGCCAGCAGTTTTGCGGGGAGCTACGAGCAGTACTTC; cdr3_aa: CASSFAGSYEQYF
v_call: TRBV12-3/TRBV12-4; d_call: TRBD1; j_call: TRBJ2-7; clone_size: -; cdr3_nt: TGTGCCAGCAGTTTATCAGGGGGCTCCAACGAGCAGTACTTC; cdr3_aa: CASSLSGGSNEQYF
v_call: TRBV20-1; d_call: TRBD1; j_call: TRBJ2-7; clone_size: medium-sized; cdr3_nt: TGCAGTGCTCTAGAAACAGGGGGTAGCTCCTACGAGCAGTACTTC; cdr3_aa: CSALETGGSSYEQYF
v_call: TRBV2; d_call: -; j_call: TRBJ1-2; clone_size: -; cdr3_nt: TGTGCCAGCAGCCGGGGGCAATGCTATGGCTACACCTTC; cdr3_aa: CASSRGQCYGYTF
v_call: TRBV5-4; d_call: TRBD1; j_call: TRBJ1-2; clone_size: many; cdr3_nt: TGTGCCAGCAGCGACGGGACAGTTAACTATGGCTACACCTTC; cdr3_aa: CASSDGTVNYGYTF
v_call: TRBV19; d_call: -; j_call: TRBJ1-3; clone_size: many; cdr3_nt: TGTGCCAGTGCTCGAATGTCTGGAAACACCATATATTTT; cdr3_aa: CASARMSGNTIYF
v_call: TRBV19; d_call: -; j_call: TRBJ1-4; clone_size: many; cdr3_nt: TGTGCCAGTAGATCTACAGGGAGATGGGAGGAAGAACTGTTTTTT; cdr3_aa: CASRSTGRWEEELFF
v_call: TRBV6-5; d_call: -; j_call: TRBJ1-5; clone_size: many; cdr3_nt: TGTGCCAGCAGTTACGTCGACCTGCGGGGTCAGCCCCAGCATTTT; cdr3_aa: CASSYVDLRGQPQHF
v_call: TRBV20-1; d_call: TRBD1; j_call: TRBJ1-2; clone_size: -; cdr3_nt: TGCAGTGCTCTCCGGGACAGGGTTCTCACCTTC; cdr3_aa: CSALRDRVLTF
v_call: TRBV9; d_call: -; j_call: TRBJ2-2; clone_size: -; cdr3_nt: TGTGCCAGCAGCTTAAGACTTGTGAACACCGGGGAGCTGTTTTTT; cdr3_aa: CASSLRLVNTGELFF
v_call: TRBV6-2/TRBV6-3; d_call: TRBD1; j_call: TRBJ1-2; clone_size: -; cdr3_nt: TGTGCCAGCAGTTACTCACAGGGGGAGAATGGCTACACCTTC; cdr3_aa: CASSYSQGENGYTF
v_call: TRBV24-1; d_call: TRBD1; j_call: TRBJ2-2; clone_size: -; cdr3_nt: TGTGCCACCAGTGACCGGAGGACAGGGCGTAACACCTGGGAGCTGTTTTTT; cdr3_aa: CATSDRRTGRNTWELFF
v_call: TRBV27; d_call: -; j_call: TRBJ1-2; clone_size: few; cdr3_nt: TGTGCCAGCAGAAATTCAGAGGTCCCCAACTATGGCTACACCTTC; cdr3_aa: CASRNSEVPNYGYTF
v_call: TRBV6-2/TRBV6-3; d_call: TRBD2; j_call: TRBJ2-1; clone_size: many; cdr3_nt: TGTGCCAGCAGTTGGGGACTAGCGGGAGTTCGTAGTGAGCAGTTCTTC; cdr3_aa: CASSWGLAGVRSEQFF
v_call: TRBV7-6; d_call: -; j_call: TRBJ2-5; clone_size: many; cdr3_nt: TGTGCCAGCAGCCCCAGGGGAAAGGAGACCCAGTACTTC; cdr3_aa: CASSPRGKETQYF
v_call: TRBV6-1; d_call: TRBD2; j_call: TRBJ2-7; clone_size: -; cdr3_nt: TGTGCCAGCGGTGGACTAGCCAACAATCGGGACGAGCAGTACTTC; cdr3_aa: CASGGLANNRDEQYF
v_call: TRBV6-1; d_call: -; j_call: TRBJ2-2; clone_size: many; cdr3_nt: TGTGCCAGCAACTATCTTAAGGACACCCTTTTTGGGACCGGGGAGCTGTTTTTT; cdr3_aa: CASNYLKDTLFGTGELFF
v_call: TRBV7-6; d_call: -; j_call: TRBJ2-1; clone_size: many; cdr3_nt: TGTGCCTCTCGTCGGGGGGCCGGCTCCTACAATGAGCAGTTCTTC; cdr3_aa: CASRRGAGSYNEQFF
v_call: TRBV5-1; d_call: -; j_call: TRBJ2-3; clone_size: -; cdr3_nt: TGCGCCAGCAGCTTGTCGGCGGTTAGCACAGATACGCAGTATTTT; cdr3_aa: CASSLSAVSTDTQYF
v_call: TRBV30; d_call: -; j_call: TRBJ1-3; clone_size: many; cdr3_nt: TGTGCCTGGACTCCTGGGCCCAACTCTGGAAACACCATATATTTT; cdr3_aa: CAWTPGPNSGNTIYF
v_call: TRBV3-1; d_call: -; j_call: TRBJ2-7; clone_size: many; cdr3_nt: TGTGCCAGCAGCCGATCCGAGGGGTTCAGCGAGCAGTACTTC; cdr3_aa: CASSRSEGFSEQYF
v_call: TRBV20-1; d_call: -; j_call: TRBJ2-7; clone_size: many; cdr3_nt: TGCAGTGCTAAAGGGACGGTCTCCTACGAGCAGTACTTC; cdr3_aa: CSAKGTVSYEQYF
v_call: TRBV20-1; d_call: -; j_call: TRBJ2-3; clone_size: medium-sized; cdr3_nt: TGCAGTGCTAGGGGGGACGGGGGTTCTAGCACAGATACGCAGTATTTT; cdr3_aa: CSARGDGGSSTDTQYF
v_call: TRBV20-1; d_call: TRBD2; j_call: TRBJ2-1; clone_size: -; cdr3_nt: TGCAGTGCTAACACCCTGACTAGCGGGCACAATGAGCAGTTCTTC; cdr3_aa: CSANTLTSGHNEQFF
v_call: TRBV5-1; d_call: TRBD1; j_call: TRBJ1-2; clone_size: -; cdr3_nt: TGCGCCAGCAGCATAGGACAGGGAGGGGGCTACACCTTC; cdr3_aa: CASSIGQGGGYTF
v_call: TRBV20-1; d_call: TRBD2; j_call: TRBJ2-7; clone_size: -; cdr3_nt: TGCAGTGCTAGGCTACTAGCGGGAGGCACCTACGAGAAGTACTTC; cdr3_aa: CSARLLAGGTYEKYF
v_call: TRBV11-1; d_call: TRBD2; j_call: TRBJ2-3; clone_size: many; cdr3_nt: TGTGCCAGCAGCTTTGCGGGAGGGCCATATACGCAGTATTTT; cdr3_aa: CASSFAGGPYTQYF
v_call: TRBV27; d_call: TRBD1; j_call: TRBJ2-5; clone_size: many; cdr3_nt: TGTGCCAGCAGTCCCCGACAGGGCGTGGGCGTAGAGACCCAGTACTTC; cdr3_aa: CASSPRQGVGVETQYF
v_call: TRBV28; d_call: TRBD1; j_call: TRBJ2-7; clone_size: -; cdr3_nt: TGTGCCATCAGCCGCCGGGACAGCGATCAGTACTTC; cdr3_aa: CAISRRDSDQYF
v_call: TRBV11-3; d_call: -; j_call: TRBJ1-2; clone_size: few; cdr3_nt: TGTGCCAGCAGCTTAGAAGGCAGTAACTATGGCTACACCTTC; cdr3_aa: CASSLEGSNYGYTF
v_call: TRBV9; d_call: TRBD2; j_call: TRBJ2-7; clone_size: -; cdr3_nt: TGTGCCAGCAGCTCCCCCAGCGGGGGTGTGGAAGAGCAGTACTTC; cdr3_aa: CASSSPSGGVEEQYF
v_call: TRBV5-1; d_call: TRBD1; j_call: TRBJ1-1; clone_size: -; cdr3_nt: TGCGCCAGCAGCCAACAGGGGGCGACCATGAACACTGAAGCTTTCTTT; cdr3_aa: CASSQQGATMNTEAFF
v_call: TRBV7-9; d_call: TRBD2; j_call: TRBJ2-3; clone_size: many; cdr3_nt: TGTGCCAGCAGCCCTGGGACTAGCGGGATTCCCACAGATACGCAGTATTTT; cdr3_aa: CASSPGTSGIPTDTQYF
v_call: TRBV3-1; d_call: TRBD1; j_call: TRBJ1-2; clone_size: many; cdr3_nt: TGTGCCAGCAGCCTGGGGGAGGGGGCCTATGGCTACACCTTC; cdr3_aa: CASSLGEGAYGYTF
v_call: TRBV25-1; d_call: TRBD2; j_call: TRBJ2-1; clone_size: -; cdr3_nt: TGTGCCAGCAGACCGGGACTAGCGTACGATGAGCAGTTCTTC; cdr3_aa: CASRPGLAYDEQFF
v_call: TRBV12-3/TRBV12-4; d_call: -; j_call: TRBJ1-4; clone_size: many; cdr3_nt: TGTGCCAGCAGGCCCTCTCAGCCCTCAACTAATGAAAAACTGTTTTTT; cdr3_aa: CASRPSQPSTNEKLFF
v_call: TRBV20-1; d_call: TRBD1; j_call: TRBJ1-2; clone_size: few; cdr3_nt: TGCAGTGCTCGACCAGGGGGCGGCTATGGCTACACCTTC; cdr3_aa: CSARPGGGYGYTF
v_call: TRBV6-1; d_call: -; j_call: TRBJ2-7; clone_size: medium-sized; cdr3_nt: TGTGCCAGCACCGGGGAATCCTACGAGCAGTACTTC; cdr3_aa: CASTGESYEQYF
v_call: TRBV5-1; d_call: -; j_call: TRBJ1-1; clone_size: many; cdr3_nt: TGCGCCAGCAGGTCGGCAGGAACAATCCCGGGACGGGTCACTGAAGCTTTCTTT; cdr3_aa: CASRSAGTIPGRVTEAFF
v_call: TRBV9; d_call: -; j_call: TRBJ2-3; clone_size: -; cdr3_nt: TGTGCCAGCAGCGTTTGGACAGGCACAGATACGCAGTATTTT; cdr3_aa: CASSVWTGTDTQYF
v_call: TRBV3-1; d_call: -; j_call: TRBJ2-1; clone_size: many; cdr3_nt: TGTGCCAGCAGCCAGGGGTGGCGGGCAAAATGGGGCAATGAGCAGTTCTTC; cdr3_aa: CASSQGWRAKWGNEQFF